A selection of T cell receptor beta chains follows, all from one sample in a study of blood T cells in healthy people across ages. Each CDR3 protein is one row after TCRdb ran MiXCR on the 5' RACE reads. The table records about 730,000 distinct CDR3 sequences, 35% to 45% of them present only once. The sample consisted of blood. Source of these receptors: a woman aged 60-75 years in good health. Each CDR3 is given with its conserved first and last residue. D genes are given only for firm matches. The size field is filled for only some rows; it gives once, few, many or a size class.

NA,TRBV18,TRBJ2-1,TRBD1,CASSPPQLQGANEQFF,TGTGCCAGCTCACCACCTCAATTACAGGGGGCGAATGAGCAGTTCTTC
many,TRBV29-1,TRBJ2-5,NA,CSVERGSLVETQYF,TGCAGCGTTGAAAGGGGGAGTCTCGTAGAGACCCAGTACTTC
few,TRBV19,TRBJ2-7,NA,CASSTLQVSYEQYF,TGTGCCAGTAGTACCCTACAGGTATCCTACGAGCAGTACTTC
NA,TRBV5-1,TRBJ1-2,NA,CASSWTINYGYTF,TGCGCCAGCAGCTGGACAATAAACTATGGCTACACCTTC
NA,TRBV12-3/TRBV12-4,TRBJ1-1,NA,CTSTRVTEAFF,TGTACCAGCACGAGGGTTACCGAAGCTTTCTTT
NA,TRBV4-2,TRBJ2-3,TRBD2,CASSKGLAEDTQYF,TGTGCCAGCAGCAAGGGACTAGCGGAAGATACGCAGTATTTT
NA,TRBV7-9,TRBJ1-1,NA,CASSSDSQFEAFF,TGTGCCAGCAGCTCGGACAGTCAATTTGAAGCTTTCTTT
few,TRBV12-3/TRBV12-4,TRBJ2-1,TRBD2,CASSFLGLAGARGNEQFF,TGTGCCAGCAGTTTTCTGGGACTAGCGGGGGCGCGGGGCAATGAGCAGTTCTTC
NA,TRBV14,TRBJ2-2,NA,CASSQVGYGELFF,TGTGCCAGCAGCCAAGTAGGGTACGGGGAGCTGTTTTTT
NA,TRBV6-6,TRBJ1-5,TRBD1,CASSSYRQGASNQPQHF,TGTGCCAGCAGTAGCTACCGACAGGGGGCGAGCAATCAGCCCCAGCATTTT
NA,TRBV18,TRBJ2-1,TRBD1,CASSPRASTGELDYNEQFF,TGTGCCAGCTCACCACGGGCTTCGACAGGGGAACTTGACTACAATGAGCAGTTCTTC
NA,TRBV7-2,TRBJ2-2,NA,CASSLFQRGDTGGLFF,TGTGCCAGCAGCTTATTTCAGAGGGGGGACACCGGGGGGCTGTTTTTT
NA,TRBV24-1,TRBJ2-3,TRBD1,CATRRQGSTDTQYF,TGTGCCACCAGGAGACAGGGGAGCACAGATACGCAGTATTTT
NA,TRBV7-9,TRBJ2-7,NA,CASSLGGHSYNEQYF,TGTGCCAGCAGCTTGGGGGGTCACTCCTACAATGAGCAGTACTTC
once,TRBV6-2/TRBV6-3,TRBJ2-7,TRBD2,CASSYGLPRTRKYEQYF,TGTGCCAGCAGTTACGGACTACCGAGGACTAGAAAGTACGAGCAGTACTTC
once,TRBV7-2,TRBJ2-1,NA,CASSSAGPYDEQFF,TGTGCCAGCAGCTCAGCGGGCCCTTACGATGAGCAGTTCTTC
NA,TRBV9,TRBJ2-1,TRBD2,CASSVAGGPQETQFF,TGTGCCAGCAGCGTAGCGGGAGGGCCTCAAGAGACCCAGTTCTTC
NA,TRBV20-1,TRBJ2-7,NA,CSARPATYEQYF,TGCAGTGCTAGACCCGCCACCTACGAGCAGTACTTC
NA,TRBV6-5,TRBJ2-7,TRBD2,CASSYDIAGELEQYF,TGTGCCAGCAGTTACGACATAGCGGGAGAGTTAGAGCAGTACTTC
NA,TRBV29-1,TRBJ2-5,NA,CSAQGVAQGTQYF,TGCAGCGCACAGGGAGTGGCGCAAGGGACCCAGTACTTC
NA,TRBV7-2,TRBJ2-7,NA,CASSPKGRGGFISYEQYF,TGTGCCAGCAGCCCTAAGGGCAGGGGAGGGTTTATCTCCTACGAGCAGTACTTC
few,TRBV25-1,TRBJ1-5,NA,CASSELEGQPQHF,TGTGCCAGCAGTGAATTGGAGGGTCAGCCCCAGCATTTT
NA,TRBV11-3,TRBJ2-5,NA,CASSGGPYQETQYF,TGTGCCAGCAGTGGGGGCCCGTACCAAGAGACCCAGTACTTC
few,TRBV10-3,TRBJ2-3,TRBD2,CAISGTSGGADSTDTQYF,TGTGCCATCAGTGGTACTAGCGGGGGGGCCGATAGCACAGATACGCAGTATTTT
few,TRBV7-3,TRBJ1-1,NA,CASSPERDTEAFF,TGTGCCAGCAGCCCGGAGAGAGACACTGAAGCTTTCTTT
NA,TRBV7-2,TRBJ2-4,NA,CASSLSAKSSGIQYF,TGTGCCAGCAGCCTATCGGCCAAGAGTAGCGGCATTCAGTACTTC
NA,TRBV7-2,TRBJ2-7,NA,CASSSARRANNEQYF,TGTGCCAGCAGCTCAGCTCGGCGGGCGAACAATGAGCAGTACTTC
NA,TRBV6-1,TRBJ2-7,TRBD2,CPSGTSTYEQYF,TGTCCAAGCGGGACTTCAACCTACGAGCAGTACTTC
many,TRBV5-1,TRBJ2-7,TRBD2,CASSSTSGANSYEQYF,TGCGCCAGCAGCTCGACTAGCGGGGCTAACTCCTACGAGCAGTACTTC
NA,TRBV6-5,TRBJ1-2,NA,CASYRVAAPNYGYTF,TGTGCCAGCTACAGGGTGGCTGCCCCTAACTATGGCTACACCTTC
NA,TRBV6-2/TRBV6-3,TRBJ2-1,NA,CASTRLASRTYNEQFF,TGTGCCAGCACCCGACTGGCCTCCAGGACCTACAATGAGCAGTTCTTC